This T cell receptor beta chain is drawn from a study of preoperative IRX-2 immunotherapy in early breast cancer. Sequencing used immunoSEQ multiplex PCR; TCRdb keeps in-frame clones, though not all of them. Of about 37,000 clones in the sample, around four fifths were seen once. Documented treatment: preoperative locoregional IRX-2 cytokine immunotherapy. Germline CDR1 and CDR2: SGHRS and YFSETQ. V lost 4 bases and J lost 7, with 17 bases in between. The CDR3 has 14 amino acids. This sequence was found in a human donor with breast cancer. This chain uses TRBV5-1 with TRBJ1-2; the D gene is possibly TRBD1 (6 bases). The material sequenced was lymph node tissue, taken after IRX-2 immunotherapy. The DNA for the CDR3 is TGCGCCAGCAGCACACAGGCGGGGGCCTTTGGCTACACCTTC. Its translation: CASSTQAGAFGYTF.